The 28 T cell receptor beta chains below all came from one sample that was sequenced in a study of Graves' ophthalmopathy and Graves' hyperthyroidism. Amplified TCR beta CDR3 regions were obtained using RNA transcripts as template. RT-PCR was first run with HTBI primers, then multiplex PCR in a second round. MiXCR, applied by TCRdb to the multiplex PCR reads, yields one record per CDR3 protein. The sample has 150,000 or so distinct CDR3 sequences, roughly two fifths seen once; the top ten hold 8% to 10%. The sequenced sample was peripheral blood. Receptors were obtained from a man between 25 and 39 years old with Graves' ophthalmopathy.

This clonotype was seen at least ten times. This chain connects TRBV19 to TRBJ1-1; D gene ambiguous. Germline V gives CDR1 LNHDA, CDR2 SQIVND (reference sequence). Trimming removed 8 bases from V and 0 bases from J, with 16 bases in between. CDR3 length: 15 residues. Here the CDR3 reads CASSGFFPLNTEAFF. The CDR3 nucleotides read TGTGCCAGTTCCGGATTCTTCCCCTTGAACACTGAAGCTTTCTTT.

This clonotype was observed a handful of times. V usage is TRBV28 and J usage is TRBJ1-1, with a possible D match to TRBD1 (5 bases). Germline loops: CDR1 MDHEN, CDR2 SYDVKM. The CDR3 loop spans 13 amino acids. V was shortened by 6 bases and J by 10 bases, with 18 bases between the two germline ends. CDR3 sequence: CASRPGYGRGAFF. Here the CDR3 DNA reads TGTGCCAGCAGGCCCGGGTATGGAAGGGGAGCTTTCTTT.

V usage is TRBV12-3 or TRBV12-4 and J usage is TRBJ2-2; D gene unclear. The V and J ends lost 11 bases and 0 bases respectively, with 13 bases between them. The CDR3 totals 14 residues. CDR3: CASSLSPNTGELFF. CDR3 DNA sequence: TGTGCCTCCAGTTTATCCCCGAACACCGGGGAGCTGTTTTTT.

This clonotype has only one observation. This CDR3 reads CASSDRTSGRPSYEQYF. As DNA, the CDR3 is TGTGCCAGCAGTGACCGGACTAGCGGGAGGCCATCCTACGAGCAGTACTTC. The chain combines TRBV28 with TRBJ2-7; TRBD2 aligns across 14 bases. Trimming took 5 bases from V and 1 from J; bases not matched to a gene: 7. CDR1 and CDR2 (germline): MDHEN, SYDVKM. The CDR3 extends over 17 amino acids. Supplemented by reference TRBV28 and TRBJ2-7, the full variable domain reads DVKVTQSSRYLVKRTGEKVFLECVQDMDHENMFWYRQDPGLGLRLIYFSYDVKMKEKGDIPEGYSVSREKKERFSLILESASTNQTSMYLCASSDRTSGRPSYEQYFGPGTRLTVT.

This clonotype was counted at least ten times. The V call is TRBV7-2, the J call TRBJ1-5, with D possibly TRBD1 on 5 matching bases. V was shortened by 3 bases and J by 6 bases, with 9 bases between the two germline ends. The CDR3 length is 13 residues. Germline CDR1 reads SGHTA; CDR2 reads FQGNSA. The CDR3 loop is CASSFGGAQPQHF. CDR3 nucleotides: TGTGCCAGCAGCTTCGGAGGGGCTCAGCCCCAGCATTTT.

The chain links TRBV15 to TRBJ2-2, with D tentatively TRBD1 (5 bases). This CDR3 spans 14 amino acids. Germline values: CDR1 LNHNV, CDR2 YYDKDF (reference sequence). V shed 4 bases and J shed 4 bases, with 10 bases lying between them. The CDR3, as DNA: TGTGCCACCAGCACTGAAGGGGTCACCGGGGAGCTGTTTTTT. Encoded protein: CATSTEGVTGELFF.

In DNA, the CDR3 is TGTGCCAGCCGGACCAGGGGGGGCACAGGGGCGAGCGAGCAGTACTTC. Its translation: CASRTRGGTGASEQYF. The J gene is TRBJ2-7, the V gene TRBV6-1; either TRBD1 or TRBD2 may fit D (7 bases each). This CDR3 has 16 residues. The V and J ends lost 8 bases and 6 bases respectively, with 26 bases between them. From germline, CDR1 is MNHNS and CDR2 SASEGT.

The chain employs TRBV6-1 and TRBJ2-5; D gene unclear. CDR1 MNHNS and CDR2 SASEGT come from the germline V gene. The CDR3 has 13 amino acids. V was pared by 5 bases and J by 1 base, with 8 bases between. CDR3 coding DNA: TGTGCCAGCAGTACAACAGCCCAAGAGACCCAGTACTTC. Its translation: CASSTTAQETQYF.

This chain links TRBV28 with TRBJ1-6; 7 positions match TRBD1. The CDR3 is made up of 13 amino acids. CDR1 and CDR2 from the germline V gene are MDHEN and SYDVKM. V gave up 8 bases and J gave up 8 bases; unmatched junction bases: 6. The CDR3 DNA follows: TGTGCCAGCCTTGACAGGGCCTATTCACCCCTCCACTTT. This codes for CASLDRAYSPLHF.

This clonotype was picked up many times. This chain uses TRBV12-3 or TRBV12-4 with TRBJ1-5, with no clear D. CDR3 length: 14 residues. V was shortened by 6 bases and J by 2 bases, with 11 bases between the two germline ends. In DNA form, the CDR3 reads TGTGCCAGCAGCAACCCGGGCCGCAATCAGCCCCAGCATTTT. Its protein is CASSNPGRNQPQHF.

V gene TRBV28 combines with J gene TRBJ1-1; 9 bases match TRBD1. CDR1 and CDR2 from the germline V gene are MDHEN and SYDVKM. After removal of 5 bases from V and 2 bases from J, the junction contained 6 bases not matched to a gene. The CDR3 is 15 amino acids. In DNA, the CDR3 is TGTGCCAGCAGTCCCTGGACAGGGGCTAACACTGAAGCTTTCTTT. It translates to CASSPWTGANTEAFF.

V usage is TRBV11-2 and J usage is TRBJ2-2, with 14 bases lining up with TRBD2. With V trimmed by 5 bases and J by 6 bases, 5 bases remained unmatched. CDR3 length equals 16 residues. In germline, CDR1 is SGHAT, CDR2 FQNNGV. In DNA form, the CDR3 reads TGTGCCAGCAGCGCACCGGGACTAGCGGGAGCCGGGGAGCTGTTTTTT. This codes for CASSAPGLAGAGELFF.

This clonotype was seen repeatedly, ten times or more. V and J are TRBV2 and TRBJ2-5, with TRBD1 matching over 7 bases. V shed 6 bases and J 1 base; nucleotides not matched to a gene: 2. Germline V gives CDR1 SNHLY, CDR2 FYNNEI. The CDR3 contains 13 residues. CDR3 coding DNA: TGTGCCAGCAGGGGGACAGTCCAAGAGACCCAGTACTTC. Translated, it gives CASRGTVQETQYF.

A single count supports this clonotype. The chain combines TRBV12-3 or TRBV12-4 with TRBJ1-1, with D uncertain. V was pared by 1 base and J by 1 base, with 7 bases between. The CDR3 is made up of 14 amino acids. This chain's CDR3 is CASSLVDPNTEAFF. The CDR3, as DNA: TGTGCCAGCAGTTTAGTGGACCCGAACACTGAAGCTTTCTTT.

The J gene is TRBJ2-7, the V gene TRBV6-1, with 7 bases matching TRBD1. The junction had 7 bases not matched to a gene; V was cut back by 2 bases and J by 3 bases. CDR3 length: 15 amino acids. Germline lookup yields CDR1 MNHNS and CDR2 SASEGT. The CDR3 region is CASSELPGQFYEQYF. The CDR3 nucleotides are TGTGCCAGCAGTGAACTTCCGGGACAGTTCTACGAGCAGTACTTC.

This clonotype was counted many times. With a much larger clone just one base away, this may be a read error. This chain uses TRBV5-1 with TRBJ2-2, with TRBD2 matching 7 bases. Germline V gene sequence: CDR1 SGHRS, CDR2 YFSETQ. V trimming: 4 bases; J trimming: 6 bases; junction bases outside the gene matches: 9. There are 15 residues in the CDR3. CDR3 protein: CASSPNLAEAGELFF. CDR3 sequence (DNA): TGCGCCAGCAGCCCGAATCTAGCGGAGGCCGGGGAGCTGTTTTTT.

The chain joins TRBV3-1 to TRBJ2-7, with no clear D. Germline V gene sequence: CDR1 LGHDT, CDR2 YNNKEL (reference sequence). This CDR3 is 11 amino acids long. Trimming removed 1 base from V and 10 bases from J, with 8 bases in between. CDR3 sequence: CASSQGGYQYF. The CDR3 region has the DNA TGTGCCAGCAGCCAAGGTGGATACCAGTACTTC.

This clonotype was seen many times. J is TRBJ2-7 and V is TRBV7-2; maybe TRBD2 (6 bases). Trimming left V 1 base short and J 3 bases short, with 13 bases between. The germline V gene has CDR1 SGHTA and CDR2 FQGNSA. The CDR3 is 15 amino acids. CDR3 protein: CASSLGWGESYEQYF. The CDR3 DNA reads as TGTGCCAGCAGCTTAGGGTGGGGGGAGAGCTACGAGCAGTACTTC.

This clonotype was seen at least ten times. This rearrangement joins TRBV4-1 to TRBJ2-5, with unresolved D. V lost 6 bases and J lost 2, with 10 bases in between. There are 13 residues in the CDR3. Per the germline V gene, CDR1 is MGHRA and CDR2 is YSYEKL. The CDR3 here is CASRRNPQETQYF. In DNA, the CDR3 is TGCGCCAGCAGGAGAAACCCACAAGAGACCCAGTACTTC.

The V call is TRBV11-1, the J call TRBJ2-5; a weak D match, TRBD1 (5 bases). The CDR3 has 17 residues. Germline V lookup: CDR1 SGHAT, CDR2 FQDESV (reference sequence). The ends were cut back, 2 bases at V and 2 bases at J, with 18 bases in the middle. The DNA of the CDR3 is TGTGCCAGCAGCTTACCGCAGGACACAATGAATCAAGAGACCCAGTACTTC. This gives the protein CASSLPQDTMNQETQYF. Full variable domain (outside the CDR3, taken from reference TRBV11-1 and TRBJ2-5): EAEVAQSPRYKITEKSQAVAFWCDPISGHATLYWYRQILGQGPELLVQFQDESVVDDSQLPKDRFSAERLKGVDSTLKIQPAELGDSAMYLCASSLPQDTMNQETQYFGPGTRLLVL.

This clonotype was counted at least ten times. CDR3 region: CASSFTGTRAFF. The CDR3 nucleotides are TGTGCCAGCAGTTTTACAGGGACACGAGCTTTCTTT. The chain employs TRBV12-3 or TRBV12-4 and TRBJ1-1; weak D call: TRBD1 (6 bases). The CDR3 runs to 12 residues. V shed 3 bases and J shed 10 bases, with 12 bases lying between them.

This clonotype was observed many times. This chain uses TRBV6-2 or TRBV6-3 with TRBJ2-7; TRBD1 matches at 8 bases. Losses at the gene ends were 4 bases for V and 0 bases for J; bases not matched to a gene: 8. The germline V gene has CDR1 MNHEY and CDR2 SVGEGT. This CDR3 has 16 amino acids. The CDR3 nucleotides are TGTGCCAGCAGTTCCTCTGACAGGGGATACTCCTACGAGCAGTACTTC. Translated, it gives CASSSSDRGYSYEQYF.

This clonotype was observed at least ten times. This chain links TRBV12-3 or TRBV12-4 with TRBJ1-2, with D hard to call. V lost 2 bases, J lost 2 bases, and 9 bases lay in between. The CDR3 is made up of 14 amino acids. The CDR3 protein is CASSLLTGNYGYTF. In DNA, the CDR3 is TGTGCCAGCAGTTTACTCACGGGGAACTATGGCTACACCTTC.

The chain employs TRBV6-2 or TRBV6-3 and TRBJ1-1, with D perhaps TRBD1 (5 bases). The CDR3 is made up of 12 amino acids. Germline lookup yields CDR1 MNHEY and CDR2 SVGEGT. With 7 bases removed from V and 6 bases from J, the gap between germline ends came to 12 bases. For the CDR3, the DNA is TGTGCCAGCAAGGGGTGGTCCGCTGAAGCTTTCTTT. It yields the protein CASKGWSAEAFF.

This clonotype has more than one count but fewer than ten. The CDR3 is CATGGRVGETQYF. In DNA, the CDR3 is TGTGCCACCGGTGGGAGGGTTGGAGAGACCCAGTACTTC. The chain couples TRBV2 to TRBJ2-5; the match to TRBD2 covers 7 bases. Per germline, CDR1 SNHLY and CDR2 FYNNEI. Trimming removed 10 bases from V and 4 bases from J; junction bases left unmatched: 9. This CDR3 has 13 residues.

The table lists this clonotype with many counts. This CDR3 reads CSVEGHTEAFF. The CDR3 DNA reads as TGCAGCGTTGAGGGCCACACTGAAGCTTTCTTT. This chain connects TRBV29-1 to TRBJ1-1; D not resolved. CDR1 is SQVTM, CDR2 ANQGSEA, per germline. The V end lost 3 bases, the J end lost 3 bases, and 5 bases lay between the germline ends. The CDR3 has 11 amino acids.

The CDR3 sequence: CASSVESGGTEAFF. As DNA, the CDR3 is TGTGCCAGCAGCGTGGAGTCAGGGGGCACTGAAGCTTTCTTT. The V call is TRBV9, the J call TRBJ1-1, with 7 bases lining up with TRBD1. V shed 2 bases, J shed 4 bases, and the junction held 5 bases outside the gene matches. The CDR3 is 14 residues long. Germline lookup yields CDR1 SGDLS and CDR2 YYNGEE.

This clonotype was observed many times. The rearrangement links TRBV28 to TRBJ1-1; D is ambiguous. This CDR3 comprises 17 residues. Trimming took 6 bases from V and 1 from J, leaving 21 bases between them. Germline CDR1 and CDR2: MDHEN and SYDVKM. In DNA, the CDR3 is TGTGCCAGCAGCCACGCCCCTCCGACGAGTAGGAACACTGAAGCTTTCTTT. Its translation is CASSHAPPTSRNTEAFF.